This passage covers 22 T cell receptor beta chains from one sample sequenced in a study of T cells in localized non-small cell lung cancer. Assay used: immunoSEQ multiplex PCR; TCRdb lists only in-frame clones, some missing. The sample lists tens of thousands of clones; 85% to 90% were seen once. The sequencing used PBMCs, collected before any cancer treatment. Every receptor here comes from a man aged 40-75 years with stage II lung adenocarcinoma.

This chain uses TRBV5-1 with TRBJ1-4, with 10 bases lining up with TRBD1. CDR1 is SGHRS, CDR2 YFSETQ, per germline. J lost 5 bases, V lost 3 bases, and 7 bases had no gene match. The CDR3 sequence is 16 residues long. The CDR3 spells CASSSPPGQGNEKLFF. The DNA of the CDR3 is TGCGCCAGCAGCTCGCCTCCGGGACAGGGGAATGAAAAACTGTTTTTT.

This chain joins TRBV19 and TRBJ1-3; 7 positions agree with TRBD1. This CDR3 has 15 residues. V was pared by 5 bases and J by 8 bases, with 12 bases of the junction left unmatched. The germline V gene has CDR1 LNHDA and CDR2 SQIVND (reference sequence). The CDR3 protein is CASSSLEGAADTIYF. CDR3 nucleotide sequence: TGTGCCAGTAGTTCCCTGGAGGGGGCGGCGGACACCATATATTTT.

This sequence joins TRBV5-1 and TRBJ2-3; 8 bases fit TRBD1. The CDR3 sequence is 16 residues long. The V and J ends lost 4 bases and 2 bases, in that order; junction bases with no gene match: 9. Germline-derived CDR1 and CDR2 are SGHRS and YFSETQ. CDR3 in amino acids: CASSAPGTGITDTQYF. DNA of the CDR3: TGCGCCAGCAGCGCGCCCGGGACAGGCATCACAGATACGCAGTATTTT.

The J gene is TRBJ2-1, the V gene TRBV7-9; 9 nucleotides agree with TRBD1. CDR1 and CDR2 (germline): SEHNR, FQNEAQ (reference sequence). Losses at the gene ends were 0 bases for V and 6 bases for J; bases not matched to a gene: 6. The CDR3 runs to 16 residues. CDR3 amino acids: CASSLAYRGRGNEQFF. The CDR3, as DNA: TGTGCCAGCAGCTTAGCTTACAGGGGGCGAGGCAATGAGCAGTTCTTC.

This chain connects TRBV25-1 to TRBJ2-5; the D is unclear. V was trimmed by 3 bases and J by 2 bases, leaving 4 bases between them. Germline V gene sequence: CDR1 MGHDK, CDR2 SYGVNS. The CDR3 sequence is 12 residues long. The CDR3 sequence is CASSDRQETQYF. CDR3 in DNA: TGTGCCAGCAGTGATAGACAAGAGACCCAGTACTTC.

V and J are TRBV10-3 and TRBJ1-3; 7 bases line up with TRBD1. Germline V gene data show CDR1 as ENHRY and CDR2 as SYGVKD. The CDR3 has 15 residues. The junction had 6 bases not matched to a gene; V was cut back by 7 bases and J by 0 bases. The CDR3 DNA reads TGTGCCATCACCCCGGGACAGAGCTCTGGAAACACCATATATTTT. It is translated as CAITPGQSSGNTIYF.

The chain recombines TRBV5-1 with TRBJ2-1; either TRBD1 or TRBD2 may fit D (5 bases each). The CDR3 length is 14 residues. In germline, CDR1 is SGHRS, CDR2 YFSETQ. The V end was cut by 4 bases, the J end by 3 bases, with 11 bases between. Here the CDR3 DNA reads TGCGCCAGCAGCGCCGGGACCGACTACAATGAGCAGTTCTTC. This gives the protein CASSAGTDYNEQFF. The complete variable domain, with remaining parts taken from reference TRBV5-1 and TRBJ2-1, reads KAGVTQTPRYLIKTRGQQVTLSCSPISGHRSVSWYQQTPGQGLQFLFEYFSETQRNKGNFPGRFSGRQFSNSRSEMNVSTLELGDSALYLCASSAGTDYNEQFFGPGTRLTVL.

The rearrangement joins TRBV27 to TRBJ1-2, with 7 bases that match TRBD1. The germline gives CDR1 MNHEY, CDR2 SMNVEV (reference sequence). The V gene end was trimmed by 11 bases and the J gene end by 3 bases; junction bases not matched to a gene: 12. CDR3 length: 14 residues. The CDR3 nucleotides read TGTGCCGTCCGGGAGGGGGCGCAGCACTATGGCTACACCTTC. Translated: CAVREGAQHYGYTF.

This chain uses TRBV6-5 with TRBJ2-2; D gene uncertain. The CDR3 covers 13 residues. Deletions cut 1 base from V and 1 base from J, with 1 base between. CDR1 is MNHEY and CDR2 is SVGAGI in the germline V gene. The CDR3 nucleotides read TGTGCCAGCAGTTACTTGAACACCGGGGAGCTGTTTTTT. Amino acid sequence: CASSYLNTGELFF.

The J gene is TRBJ1-2, the V gene TRBV7-6; D gene ambiguous. The V and J ends lost 8 bases and 3 bases respectively, with 16 bases between them. This CDR3 has 14 residues. Germline values: CDR1 SGHVS, CDR2 FNYEAQ. The CDR3 is CASDWFFRDYGYTF. CDR3 nucleotides: TGTGCCAGCGACTGGTTCTTTCGGGACTATGGCTACACCTTC.

The V call is TRBV5-1, the J call TRBJ2-5; D is ambiguous. Germline CDR1 and CDR2: SGHRS and YFSETQ. V lost 2 bases, J lost 4 bases, and 12 bases lay in between. The CDR3 length is 14 residues. Written as DNA, the CDR3 is TGCGCCAGCAGCTTTCTAGGGCCTCGAGAGACCCAGTACTTC. Translated: CASSFLGPRETQYF.

This chain joins TRBV7-2 and TRBJ1-1; maybe TRBD1 (5 bases). Trimming stripped 5 bases from V and 6 bases from J, with 16 bases between. This CDR3 is 14 amino acids long. Germline CDR1 and CDR2: SGHTA and FQGNSA. This chain's CDR3 is CASSLGGEWSEAFF. The CDR3 DNA is TGTGCCAGCAGCCTCGGAGGGGAGTGGTCTGAAGCTTTCTTT.

The gene calls are TRBV10-3 and TRBJ1-1, with D possibly being TRBD1 (5 bases). V gave up 10 bases and J gave up 2 bases, with 17 bases separating them. The CDR3 spans 14 residues. Germline CDR1 and CDR2: ENHRY and SYGVKD. In DNA, the CDR3 is TGTGCCAGCACGACCAGGGAAGTTAACACTGAAGCTTTCTTT. Translation gives CASTTREVNTEAFF.

The V gene is TRBV5-1, the J gene TRBJ2-2, with 7 bases fitting TRBD1. CDR1 and CDR2 from the germline V gene are SGHRS and YFSETQ. Trimming at V came to 3 bases and at J to 0 bases, leaving 8 bases not matched to a gene. This CDR3 is built from 17 residues. The CDR3 DNA is TGCGCCAGCAGCTATCGACAGGGCCAAGCGAACACCGGGGAGCTGTTTTTT. Translating it yields CASSYRQGQANTGELFF.

This clone has a single count. This chain uses TRBV5-1 with TRBJ2-7; TRBD2 matches 9 bases. The length of the CDR3 is 15 residues. Germline CDR1 and CDR2: SGHRS and YFSETQ. V shed 4 bases and J 2 bases; nucleotides not matched to a gene: 7. The CDR3 region has the DNA TGCGCCAGCAGCCCGGGACTAGCCTTTACCTACGAGCAGTACTTC. Translation: CASSPGLAFTYEQYF.

This rearrangement joins TRBV27 to TRBJ2-1; D gene unclear. The length of the CDR3 is 16 residues. Germline loops: CDR1 MNHEY, CDR2 SMNVEV (reference sequence). V dropped 3 bases and J dropped 2 bases, with 14 bases sitting between them. CDR3 in amino acids: CASSLKVGTPYNEQFF. The CDR3 DNA follows: TGTGCCAGCAGTTTGAAAGTGGGAACCCCCTACAATGAGCAGTTCTTC.

V is TRBV10-2 and J is TRBJ1-1; 9 bases agree with TRBD1. V dropped 3 bases and J dropped 0; count of bases not matched to a gene: 17. Per germline, CDR1 WSHSY and CDR2 SAAADI. There are 20 residues in the CDR3. CDR3 loop: CASSDSGTGFLGGMNTEAFF. The CDR3 bases are TGCGCCAGCAGTGACTCCGGGACAGGGTTCTTGGGGGGTATGAACACTGAAGCTTTCTTT.

This clone is medium-sized (0.01 to 0.1%) in the sample. This chain links TRBV2 with TRBJ1-6, with no clear D. The germline V gene has CDR1 SNHLY and CDR2 FYNNEI. The CDR3 runs 13 residues. V was cut by 4 bases and J by 4 bases, with 5 bases left in between. The CDR3 DNA reads as TGTGCCAGCAGTGGGCAGTATAATTCACCCCTCCACTTT. Protein product: CASSGQYNSPLHF.

The CDR3 nucleotides are TGTGCTAGTGGTTTGTTAGACGAGCAGTACGTC. Translation: CASGLLDEQYV. The chain employs TRBV12-5 and TRBJ2-7, with no clear D. The V gene lost 2 bases and the J gene lost 5 bases, with 4 bases spanning the gap. This CDR3 region has 11 residues. CDR1 is LGHNT, CDR2 FRNRAP, per germline.

For this clone: Distinct nucleotide sequences in the sample also encode this CDR3. This chain uses TRBV2 with TRBJ1-1, with a weak D call TRBD1 (6 bases). V lost 1 base to trimming and J lost 3 bases, with 9 bases between them. The CDR3 runs to 14 residues. CDR1 is SNHLY and CDR2 is FYNNEI in the germline V gene. The CDR3 DNA sequence: TGTGCCAGCAGTGAAGGGAGGGGGGACACTGAAGCTTTCTTT. Translated: CASSEGRGDTEAFF.

The rearrangement joins TRBV19 to TRBJ2-7; D perhaps matches TRBD2 (6 bases). Trimming left V 3 bases short and J 3 bases short, with 18 bases between. Germline V lookup: CDR1 LNHDA, CDR2 SQIVND (reference sequence). The CDR3 spans 16 residues. CDR3 in amino acids: CASSILWGDRLYEQYV. The CDR3 DNA reads TGTGCCAGTAGTATCTTATGGGGGGACCGTCTCTACGAGCAGTACGTC.

V is TRBV7-2 and J is TRBJ2-3; tentative D call: TRBD1 (5 bases). This CDR3 region has 16 residues. The V end was cut by 5 bases, the J end by 2 bases, with 17 bases between. CDR1 and CDR2 from the germline V gene are SGHTA and FQGNSA. The CDR3 region is CASSRPTPGITDTQYF. CDR3 nucleotides: TGTGCCAGCAGCCGTCCAACCCCAGGGATCACAGATACGCAGTATTTT. Combining the CDR3 with reference TRBV7-2 and TRBJ2-3 gives the whole variable domain GAGVSQSPSNKVTEKGKDVELRCDPISGHTALYWYRQSLGQGLEFLIYFQGNSAPDKSGLPSDRFSAERTGGSVSTLTIQRTQQEDSAVYLCASSRPTPGITDTQYFGPGTRLTVL.